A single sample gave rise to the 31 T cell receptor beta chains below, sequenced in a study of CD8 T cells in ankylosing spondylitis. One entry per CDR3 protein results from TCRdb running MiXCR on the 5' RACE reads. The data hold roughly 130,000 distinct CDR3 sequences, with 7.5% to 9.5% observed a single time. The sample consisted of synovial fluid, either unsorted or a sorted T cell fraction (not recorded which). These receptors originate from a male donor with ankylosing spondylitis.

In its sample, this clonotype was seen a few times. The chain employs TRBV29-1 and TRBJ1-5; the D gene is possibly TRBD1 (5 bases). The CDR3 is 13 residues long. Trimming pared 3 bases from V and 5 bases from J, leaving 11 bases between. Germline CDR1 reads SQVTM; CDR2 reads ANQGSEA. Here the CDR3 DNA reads TGCAGCGTTGACAGGGTGGAGGATCAGCCCCAGCATTTT. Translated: CSVDRVEDQPQHF. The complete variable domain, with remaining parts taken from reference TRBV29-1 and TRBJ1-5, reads SAVISQKPSRDICQRGTSLTIQCQVDSQVTMMFWYRQQPGQSLTLIATANQGSEATYESGFVIDKFPISRPNLTFSTLTVSNMSPEDSSIYLCSVDRVEDQPQHFGDGTRLSIL.

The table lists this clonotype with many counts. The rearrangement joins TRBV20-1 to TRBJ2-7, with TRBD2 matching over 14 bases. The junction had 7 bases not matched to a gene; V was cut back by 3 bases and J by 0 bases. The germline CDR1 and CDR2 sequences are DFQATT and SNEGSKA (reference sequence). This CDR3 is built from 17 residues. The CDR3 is CSARRPGTSGSSYEQYF. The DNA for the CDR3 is TGCAGTGCTAGGCGTCCCGGGACTAGCGGGAGCTCCTACGAGCAGTACTTC.

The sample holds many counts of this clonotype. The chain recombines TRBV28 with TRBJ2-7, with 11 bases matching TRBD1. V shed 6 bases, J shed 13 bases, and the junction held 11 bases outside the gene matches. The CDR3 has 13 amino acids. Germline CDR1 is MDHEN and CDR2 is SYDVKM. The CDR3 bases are TGTGCCAGCAGACCTCGGGACAGGGGGGTATGTTACTTC. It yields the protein CASRPRDRGVCYF. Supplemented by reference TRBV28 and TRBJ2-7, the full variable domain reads DVKVTQSSRYLVKRTGEKVFLECVQDMDHENMFWYRQDPGLGLRLIYFSYDVKMKEKGDIPEGYSVSREKKERFSLILESASTNQTSMYLCASRPRDRGVCYFGPGTRLTVT.

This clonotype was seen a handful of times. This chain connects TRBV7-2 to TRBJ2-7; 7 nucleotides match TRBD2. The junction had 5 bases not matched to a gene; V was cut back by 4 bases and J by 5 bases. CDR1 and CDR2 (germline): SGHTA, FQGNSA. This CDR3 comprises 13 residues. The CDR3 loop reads CASSWRERDEQYF. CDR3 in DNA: TGTGCCAGCAGCTGGCGGGAGAGGGACGAGCAGTACTTC. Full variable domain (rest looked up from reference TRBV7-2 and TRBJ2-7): GAGVSQSPSNKVTEKGKDVELRCDPISGHTALYWYRQSLGQGLEFLIYFQGNSAPDKSGLPSDRFSAERTGGSVSTLTIQRTQQEDSAVYLCASSWRERDEQYFGPGTRLTVT.

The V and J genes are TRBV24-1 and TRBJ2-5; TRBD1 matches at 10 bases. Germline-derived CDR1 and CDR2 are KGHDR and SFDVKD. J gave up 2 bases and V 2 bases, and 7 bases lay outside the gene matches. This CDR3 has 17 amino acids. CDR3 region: CATSDSWDRGNQETQYF. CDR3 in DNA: TGTGCCACCAGTGATTCTTGGGACAGGGGCAATCAAGAGACCCAGTACTTC.

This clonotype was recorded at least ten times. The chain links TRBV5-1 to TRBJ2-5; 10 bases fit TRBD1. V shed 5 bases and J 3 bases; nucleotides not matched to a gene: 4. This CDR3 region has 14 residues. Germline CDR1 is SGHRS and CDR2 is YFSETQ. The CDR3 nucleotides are TGCGCCAGCAGATCCGGGACAGGGGAAGAGACCCAGTACTTC. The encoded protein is CASRSGTGEETQYF.

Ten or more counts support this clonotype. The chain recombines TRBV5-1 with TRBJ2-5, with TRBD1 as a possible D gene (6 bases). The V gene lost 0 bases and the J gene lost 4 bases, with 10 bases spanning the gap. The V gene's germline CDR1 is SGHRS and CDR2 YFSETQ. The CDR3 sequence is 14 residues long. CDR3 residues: CASSLVQGGETQYF. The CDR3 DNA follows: TGCGCCAGCAGCTTGGTACAGGGTGGAGAGACCCAGTACTTC.

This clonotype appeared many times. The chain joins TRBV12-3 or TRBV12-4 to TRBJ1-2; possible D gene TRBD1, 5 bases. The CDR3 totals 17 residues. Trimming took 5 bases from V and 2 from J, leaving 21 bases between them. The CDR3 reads CASSPGAGPRGNYGYTF. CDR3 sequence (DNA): TGTGCCAGCAGTCCTGGGGCGGGCCCACGGGGGAACTATGGCTACACCTTC.

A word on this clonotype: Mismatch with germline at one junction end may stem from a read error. The CDR3 spells CSARDSDQPQHF. DNA of the CDR3: TGCAGTGCTAGAGATAGCGATCAGCCCCAGCATTTT. The rearrangement joins TRBV20-1 to TRBJ1-5; D gene unclear. CDR1 is DFQATT and CDR2 is SNEGSKA in the germline V gene (reference sequence). The CDR3 is 12 amino acids.

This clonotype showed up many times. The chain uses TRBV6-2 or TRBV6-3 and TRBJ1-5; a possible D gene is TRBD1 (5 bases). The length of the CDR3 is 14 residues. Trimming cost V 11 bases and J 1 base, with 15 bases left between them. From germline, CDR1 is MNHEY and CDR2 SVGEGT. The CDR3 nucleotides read TGTGCCGCCCGGGGGGGTGGAAGCAATCAGCCCCAGCATTTT. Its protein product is CAARGGGSNQPQHF.

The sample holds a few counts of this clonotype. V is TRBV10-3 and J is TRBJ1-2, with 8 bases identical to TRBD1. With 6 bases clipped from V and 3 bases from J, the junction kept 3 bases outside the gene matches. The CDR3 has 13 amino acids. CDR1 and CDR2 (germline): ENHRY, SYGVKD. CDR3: CAISAGQDYGYTF. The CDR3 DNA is TGTGCCATCAGCGCGGGACAGGACTATGGCTACACCTTC.

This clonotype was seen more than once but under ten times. CDR3 sequence: CASSLVQGIGELFF. The CDR3 region has the DNA TGTGCCAGCAGTTTGGTTCAGGGGATCGGGGAGCTGTTTTTT. The chain has TRBV27 and TRBJ2-2; a possible D gene is TRBD1 (6 bases). The CDR3 has 14 amino acids. V lost 3 bases and J lost 7, with 12 bases in between. Germline CDR1 MNHEY, CDR2 SMNVEV (reference sequence).

The CDR3 coding sequence is TGTGCCAGCAGTTTATGGGGGGAAGCCTACGAGCAGTACTTC. Translation gives CASSLWGEAYEQYF. The chain links TRBV28 to TRBJ2-7; D could derive from TRBD1 or TRBD2 (5 bases each). The V end was cut by 0 bases, the J end by 2 bases, with 8 bases between. Germline-derived CDR1 and CDR2 are MDHEN and SYDVKM. This CDR3 comprises 14 residues.

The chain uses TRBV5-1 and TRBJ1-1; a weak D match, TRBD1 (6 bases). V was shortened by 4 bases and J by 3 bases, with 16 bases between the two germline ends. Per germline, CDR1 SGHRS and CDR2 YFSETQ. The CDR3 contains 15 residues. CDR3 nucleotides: TGCGCCAGCAGCGGATACAGGGCGGAGGACACTGAAGCTTTCTTT. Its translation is CASSGYRAEDTEAFF.

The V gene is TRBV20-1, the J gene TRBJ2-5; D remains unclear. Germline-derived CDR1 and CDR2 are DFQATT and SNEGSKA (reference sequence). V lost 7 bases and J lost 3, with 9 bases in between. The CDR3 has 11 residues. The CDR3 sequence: CSVWTKETQYF. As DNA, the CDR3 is TGCAGTGTATGGACCAAAGAGACCCAGTACTTC.

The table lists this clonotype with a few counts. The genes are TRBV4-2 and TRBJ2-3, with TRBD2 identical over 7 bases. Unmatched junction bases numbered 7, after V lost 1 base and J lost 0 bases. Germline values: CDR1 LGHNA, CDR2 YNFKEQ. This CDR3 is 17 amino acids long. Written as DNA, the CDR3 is TGTGCCAGCAGCCAAGTTAAAGGGAGGGAGAGCACAGATACGCAGTATTTT. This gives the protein CASSQVKGRESTDTQYF.

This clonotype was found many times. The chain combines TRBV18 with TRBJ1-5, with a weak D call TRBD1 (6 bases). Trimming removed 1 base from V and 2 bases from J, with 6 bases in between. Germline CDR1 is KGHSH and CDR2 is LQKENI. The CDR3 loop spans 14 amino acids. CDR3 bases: TGTGCCAGCTCACCACAGGGGGGCAATCAGCCCCAGCATTTT. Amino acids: CASSPQGGNQPQHF.

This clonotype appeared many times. The DNA for the CDR3 is TGTGCCAGCAGCTTAACCCCCTCGAGCGGGGGGTTTAATGAGCAGTTCTTC. It yields the protein CASSLTPSSGGFNEQFF. The chain links TRBV7-3 to TRBJ2-1; 9 bases line up with TRBD2. This CDR3 has 17 residues. Trimming cost V 0 bases and J 7 bases; bases outside gene matches: 10. From germline, CDR1 is SGHTA and CDR2 FQGTGA.

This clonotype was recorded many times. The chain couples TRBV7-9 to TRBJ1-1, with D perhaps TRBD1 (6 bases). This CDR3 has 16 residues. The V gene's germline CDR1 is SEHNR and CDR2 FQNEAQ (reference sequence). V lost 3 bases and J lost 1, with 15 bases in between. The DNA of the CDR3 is TGTGCCAGCAGCTTCCTTCTGGACAGAGAGAACACTGAAGCTTTCTTT. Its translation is CASSFLLDRENTEAFF.

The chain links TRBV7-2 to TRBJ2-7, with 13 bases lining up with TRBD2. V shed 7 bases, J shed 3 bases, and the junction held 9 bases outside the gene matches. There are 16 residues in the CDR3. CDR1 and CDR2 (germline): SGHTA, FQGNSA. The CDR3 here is CASTTTGTSGNYEQYF. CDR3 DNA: TGTGCCAGCACCACAACCGGGACTAGCGGGAACTACGAGCAGTACTTC.

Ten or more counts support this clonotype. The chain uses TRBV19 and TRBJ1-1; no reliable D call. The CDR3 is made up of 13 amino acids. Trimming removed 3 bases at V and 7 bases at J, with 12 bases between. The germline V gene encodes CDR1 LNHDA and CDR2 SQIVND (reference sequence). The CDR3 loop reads CASSMIGRFEAFF. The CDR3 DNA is TGTGCCAGTAGTATGATCGGACGTTTTGAAGCTTTCTTT. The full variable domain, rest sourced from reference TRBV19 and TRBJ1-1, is DGGITQSPKYLFRKEGQNVTLSCEQNLNHDAMYWYRQDPGQGLRLIYYSQIVNDFQKGDIAEGYSVSREKKESFPLTVTSAQKNPTAFYLCASSMIGRFEAFFGQGTRLTVV.

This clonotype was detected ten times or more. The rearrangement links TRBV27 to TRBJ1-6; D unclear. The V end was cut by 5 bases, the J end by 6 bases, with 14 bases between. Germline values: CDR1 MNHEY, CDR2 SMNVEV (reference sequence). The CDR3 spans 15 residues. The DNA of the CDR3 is TGTGCCAGCAGTGATCTATCGCGGGGTAATTCACCCCTCCACTTT. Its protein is CASSDLSRGNSPLHF.

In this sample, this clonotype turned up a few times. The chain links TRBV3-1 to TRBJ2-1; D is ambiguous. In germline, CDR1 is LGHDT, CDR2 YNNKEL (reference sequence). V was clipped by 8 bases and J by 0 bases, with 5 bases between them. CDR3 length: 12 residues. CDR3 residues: CASATSYNEQFF. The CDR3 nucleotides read TGTGCCAGCGCCACCTCCTACAATGAGCAGTTCTTC.

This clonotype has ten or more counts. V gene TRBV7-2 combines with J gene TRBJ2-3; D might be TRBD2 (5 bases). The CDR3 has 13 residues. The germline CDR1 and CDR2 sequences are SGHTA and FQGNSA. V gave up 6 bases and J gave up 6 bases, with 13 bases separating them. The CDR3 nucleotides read TGTGCCAGCAGGTTACTAGATTCCGATACGCAGTATTTT. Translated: CASRLLDSDTQYF.

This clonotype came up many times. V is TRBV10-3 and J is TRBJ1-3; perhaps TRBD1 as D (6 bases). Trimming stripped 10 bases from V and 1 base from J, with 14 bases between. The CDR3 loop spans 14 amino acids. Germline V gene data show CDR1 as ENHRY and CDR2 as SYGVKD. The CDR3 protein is CATHRESSGNTIYF. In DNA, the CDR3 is TGTGCCACTCACAGGGAGAGTTCTGGAAACACCATATATTTT.

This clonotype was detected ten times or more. The CDR3 is CASSSPTTGDTQYF. The CDR3 bases are TGCGCCAGCAGCTCCCCGACTACCGGAGATACGCAGTATTTT. This chain uses TRBV5-1 with TRBJ2-3; TRBD2 might be the D (5 bases). Germline CDR1 and CDR2: SGHRS and YFSETQ. V lost 3 bases to trimming and J lost 5 bases, with 13 bases between them. The CDR3 totals 14 residues.

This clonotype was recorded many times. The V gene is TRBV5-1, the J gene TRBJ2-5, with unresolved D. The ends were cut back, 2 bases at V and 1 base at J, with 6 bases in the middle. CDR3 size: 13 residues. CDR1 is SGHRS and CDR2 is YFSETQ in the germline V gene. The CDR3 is CASSFGIQETQYF. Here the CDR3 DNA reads TGCGCCAGCAGCTTCGGTATCCAAGAGACCCAGTACTTC.

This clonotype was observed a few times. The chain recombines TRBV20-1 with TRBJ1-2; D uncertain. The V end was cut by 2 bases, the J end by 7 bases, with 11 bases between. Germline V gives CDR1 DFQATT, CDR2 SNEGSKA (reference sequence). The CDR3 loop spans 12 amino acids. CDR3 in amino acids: CSARPSYSGYTF. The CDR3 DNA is TGCAGTGCTAGACCTTCCTATTCTGGCTACACCTTC.

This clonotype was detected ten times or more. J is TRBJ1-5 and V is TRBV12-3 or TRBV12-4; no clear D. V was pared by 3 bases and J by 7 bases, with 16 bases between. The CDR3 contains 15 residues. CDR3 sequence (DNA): TGTGCCAGCAGTTTCGGGGATGAGACGGCCCAGCCCCAGCATTTT. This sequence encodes CASSFGDETAQPQHF.

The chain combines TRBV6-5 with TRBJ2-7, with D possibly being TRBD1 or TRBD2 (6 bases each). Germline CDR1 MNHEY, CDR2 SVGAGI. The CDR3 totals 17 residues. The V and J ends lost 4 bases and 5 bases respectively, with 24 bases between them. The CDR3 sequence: CASSSLQGGGLQDEQYF. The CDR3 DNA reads TGTGCCAGCAGTTCCCTACAGGGAGGAGGGCTCCAGGACGAGCAGTACTTC.

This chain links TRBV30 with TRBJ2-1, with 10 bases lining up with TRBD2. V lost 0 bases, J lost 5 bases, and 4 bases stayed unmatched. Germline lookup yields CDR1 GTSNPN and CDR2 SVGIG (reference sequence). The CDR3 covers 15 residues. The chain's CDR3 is CAWSVGTSENNEQFF. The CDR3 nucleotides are TGTGCCTGGAGTGTAGGGACTAGCGAGAACAATGAGCAGTTCTTC.